These 3 T cell receptor beta chains came from one sample sequenced in a study of T cells in Graves' hyperthyroidism and ophthalmopathy. The CDR3 regions of TCR beta were amplified from RNA transcripts. HTBI primers were used for first-round RT-PCR of the TCR CDR3. TCRdb independently ran MiXCR on the multiplex PCR reads; one entry per CDR3 protein. This sample yields some 510,000 distinct CDR3 sequences, of which 35% to 55% are seen a single time; 6.5% to 9% belongs to the top ten. Sequenced sample: peripheral blood or thyroid tissue (not recorded which). Every receptor here comes from a young woman with Graves' hyperthyroidism.

This clonotype was picked up a small number of times. The V and J genes are TRBV2 and TRBJ1-5; tentatively, D is TRBD1 (5 bases). The V gene's germline CDR1 is SNHLY and CDR2 FYNNEI. CDR3 length equals 15 residues. V was trimmed by 5 bases and J by 4 bases, leaving 15 bases between them. The CDR3 region is CASSFSRVTNQPQHF. The CDR3 nucleotides are TGTGCCAGCAGTTTTAGCAGGGTCACAAATCAGCCCCAGCATTTT.

The rearrangement uses TRBV15 and TRBJ1-2, with a possible D match to TRBD1 (6 bases). Trimming took 0 bases from V and 7 from J, leaving 9 bases between them. CDR3 length: 13 residues. Germline V gene sequence: CDR1 LNHNV, CDR2 YYDKDF (reference sequence). Here the CDR3 reads CATSREGGAGYTF. DNA of the CDR3: TGTGCCACCAGCAGAGAGGGGGGGGCTGGCTACACCTTC. The full variable domain, rest sourced from reference TRBV15 and TRBJ1-2, is DAMVIQNPRYQVTQFGKPVTLSCSQTLNHNVMYWYQQKSSQAPKLLFHYYDKDFNNEADTPDNFQSRRPNTSFCFLDIRSPGLGDTAMYLCATSREGGAGYTFGSGTRLTVV.

The genes are TRBV25-1 and TRBJ2-7; the match to TRBD2 covers 8 bases. CDR1 MGHDK and CDR2 SYGVNS come from the germline V gene. CDR3 size: 16 residues. After removal of 6 bases from V and 1 base from J, the junction contained 11 bases not matched to a gene. CDR3 protein: CASSGPSQRGSYEQYF. In DNA form, the CDR3 reads TGTGCCAGCAGCGGTCCCTCACAGCGGGGGTCCTACGAGCAGTACTTC.